These T cell receptor beta chains were read from a single sample in a study of blood T cell repertoires in COVID-19. The assay was immunoSEQ multiplex PCR, and TCRdb's table has in-frame clones only and misses some. This sample carries fewer than 650,000 clones, 85% to 90% of them seen once, and the ten largest clones take roughly 8%. Sequencing used peripheral blood. Receptors originate from a woman aged 50 to 60 with COVID-19, enrolled during active disease. The CDR3 runs from the conserved cysteine through the conserved F or W. The D gene is left open where the match is weak. Clone size appears in some rows only: once, few, many, or a class for an expanded clone.

D	size	V	J	CDR3	DNA
TRBD1	.	TRBV10-3	TRBJ1-1	CAISESQGETEAFF	TGTGCCATCAGTGAGTCACAGGGGGAAACTGAAGCTTTCTTT
.	.	TRBV10-2	TRBJ1-1	CASSLAAGSNTEAFF	TGCGCCAGCAGTCTCGCGGCGGGCTCCAACACTGAAGCTTTCTTT
.	few	TRBV6-4	TRBJ1-1	CASRARLDTEAFF	TGTGCCAGCCGAGCTAGGCTGGACACTGAAGCTTTCTTT
TRBD1	.	TRBV2	TRBJ2-5	CATARDSKKETQYF	TGTGCCACTGCAAGGGACAGCAAGAAAGAGACCCAGTACTTC
.	.	TRBV3-1/TRBV3-2	TRBJ2-7	CASSQDFPGMGYEQYF	TGTGCCAGCAGCCAAGATTTTCCAGGGATGGGCTACGAGCAGTACTTC
TRBD1	.	TRBV11-2	TRBJ1-2	CASTRTGVTGYTF	TGTGCCAGCACCCGGACAGGGGTGACAGGCTACACCTTC
.	.	TRBV18	TRBJ1-2	CASSPDARGGEGYTF	TGTGCCAGCTCACCGGACGCACGGGGCGGGGAAGGCTACACCTTC
.	once	TRBV7-2	TRBJ2-5	CASSSGTTRGETQYF	TGTGCCAGCAGCTCAGGGACCACTCGGGGGGAGACCCAGTACTTC
.	.	TRBV28	TRBJ1-4	CASSFYRGSGDKLFF	TGTGCCAGCAGTTTCTACCGCGGGTCAGGGGACAAACTGTTTTTT
.	.	TRBV30	TRBJ1-2	CAWIGQGNYGYTF	TGTGCCTGGATAGGGCAGGGTAACTATGGCTACACCTTC
.	.	TRBV12-3/TRBV12-4	TRBJ1-2	CASSSGGYTF	TGTGCCAGCAGCAGTGGTGGCTACACCTTC